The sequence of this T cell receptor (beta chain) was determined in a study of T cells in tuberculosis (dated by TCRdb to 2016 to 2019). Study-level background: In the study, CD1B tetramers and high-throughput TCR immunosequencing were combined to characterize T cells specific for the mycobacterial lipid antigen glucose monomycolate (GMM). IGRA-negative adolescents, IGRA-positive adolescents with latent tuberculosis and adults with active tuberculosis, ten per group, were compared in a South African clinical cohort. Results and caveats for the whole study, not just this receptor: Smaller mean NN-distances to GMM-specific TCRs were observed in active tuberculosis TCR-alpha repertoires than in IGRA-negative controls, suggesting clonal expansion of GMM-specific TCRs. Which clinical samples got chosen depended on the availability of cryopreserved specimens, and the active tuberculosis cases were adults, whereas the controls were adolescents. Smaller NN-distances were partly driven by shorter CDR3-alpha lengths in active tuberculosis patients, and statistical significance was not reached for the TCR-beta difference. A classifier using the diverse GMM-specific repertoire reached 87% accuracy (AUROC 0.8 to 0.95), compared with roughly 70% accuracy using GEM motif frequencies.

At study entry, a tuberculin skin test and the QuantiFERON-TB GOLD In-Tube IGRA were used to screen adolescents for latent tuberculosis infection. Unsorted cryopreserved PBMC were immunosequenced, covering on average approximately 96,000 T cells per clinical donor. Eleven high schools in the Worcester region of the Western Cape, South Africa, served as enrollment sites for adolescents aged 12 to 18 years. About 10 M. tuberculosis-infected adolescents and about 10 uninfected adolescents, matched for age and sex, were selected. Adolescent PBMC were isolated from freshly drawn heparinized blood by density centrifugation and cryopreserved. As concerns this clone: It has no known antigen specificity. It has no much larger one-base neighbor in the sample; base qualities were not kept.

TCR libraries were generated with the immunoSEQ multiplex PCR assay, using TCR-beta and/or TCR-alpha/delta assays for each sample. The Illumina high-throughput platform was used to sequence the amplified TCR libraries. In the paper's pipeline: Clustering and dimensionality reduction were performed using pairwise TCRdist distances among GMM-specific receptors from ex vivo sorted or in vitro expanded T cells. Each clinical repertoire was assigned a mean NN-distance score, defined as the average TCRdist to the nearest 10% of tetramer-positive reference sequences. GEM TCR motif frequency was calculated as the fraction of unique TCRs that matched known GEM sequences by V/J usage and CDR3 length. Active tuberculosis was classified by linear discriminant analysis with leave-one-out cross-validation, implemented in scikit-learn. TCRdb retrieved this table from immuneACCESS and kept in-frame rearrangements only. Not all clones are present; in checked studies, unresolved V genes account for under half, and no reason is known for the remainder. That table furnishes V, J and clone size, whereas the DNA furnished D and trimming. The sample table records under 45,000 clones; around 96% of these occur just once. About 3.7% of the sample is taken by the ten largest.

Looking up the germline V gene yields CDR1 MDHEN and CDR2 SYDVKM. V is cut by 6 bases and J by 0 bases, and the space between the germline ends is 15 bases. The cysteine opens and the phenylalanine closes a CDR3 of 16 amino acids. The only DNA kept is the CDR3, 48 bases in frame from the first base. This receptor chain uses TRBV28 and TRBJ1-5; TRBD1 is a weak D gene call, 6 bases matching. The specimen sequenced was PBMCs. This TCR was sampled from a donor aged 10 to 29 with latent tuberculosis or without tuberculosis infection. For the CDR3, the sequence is CASSPDRIHSNQPQHF. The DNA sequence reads TGTGCCAGCAGCCCTGACAGGATACATAGCAATCAGCCCCAGCATTTT.